These 25 T cell receptor beta chains were sequenced from one sample in a study of blood T cell repertoires in COVID-19. Libraries were prepared by immunoSEQ multiplex PCR; TCRdb keeps only in-frame clonotypes and omits some of them. Among about 210,000 clones listed, 83% were seen once. The sample was peripheral blood. All receptors come from a woman aged 40 to 50 with active or convalescent COVID-19.

This chain joins TRBV7-8 and TRBJ1-3, with D uncertain. The CDR3 is 14 amino acids. V dropped 2 bases and J dropped 1 base, with 6 bases sitting between them. Germline CDR1 and CDR2: SGHVS and FQNEAQ. The CDR3 DNA follows: TGTGCCAGCAGCTTATCAGGTTCTGGAAACACCATATATTTT. It translates to CASSLSGSGNTIYF.

This chain links TRBV19 with TRBJ1-2; TRBD1 might be the D (6 bases). Germline V gene sequence: CDR1 LNHDA, CDR2 SQIVND (reference sequence). The germline V and J ends were trimmed by 7 bases and 8 bases, with 14 bases remaining between them. CDR3 size: 12 residues. The CDR3: CASMYREEGYTF. The CDR3 coding sequence is TGTGCCAGTATGTACAGGGAAGAAGGCTACACCTTC. Combining the CDR3 with reference TRBV19 and TRBJ1-2 gives the whole variable domain DGGITQSPKYLFRKEGQNVTLSCEQNLNHDAMYWYRQDPGQGLRLIYYSQIVNDFQKGDIAEGYSVSREKKESFPLTVTSAQKNPTAFYLCASMYREEGYTFGSGTRLTVV.

This clone turned up a few times. V usage is TRBV5-4 and J usage is TRBJ1-2, with D uncertain. Germline V gene lookup returns CDR1 SGHNT and CDR2 YYREEE (reference sequence). V was shortened by 0 bases and J by 4 bases, with 16 bases between the two germline ends. CDR3 length: 16 residues. This CDR3 is CASSLGAAVLFYGYTF. As DNA, the CDR3 is TGTGCCAGCAGCTTGGGGGCCGCAGTACTCTTCTATGGCTACACCTTC.

The CDR3 region has the DNA TGTGCCAGCAGCCAAGTCCCAAGGGGGCCCTATGGCTACACCTTC. It specifies CASSQVPRGPYGYTF. The chain combines TRBV3-1 (or the pseudogene TRBV3-2) with TRBJ1-2, with TRBD1 matching 7 bases. V lost 1 base to trimming and J lost 4 bases; unmatched junction nucleotides: 6. The germline gives CDR1 LGHDT, CDR2 YNNKEL (reference sequence). This CDR3 has 15 amino acids.

The chain uses TRBV7-9 and TRBJ2-5; weak D call: TRBD2 (6 bases). V was pared by 5 bases and J by 4 bases, with 20 bases between. In germline, CDR1 is SEHNR, CDR2 FQNEAQ (reference sequence). This CDR3 contains 16 residues. In DNA form, the CDR3 reads TGTGCCAGCAGCCGGTTGGGGGAGGTTAGGAGAGAGACCCAGTACTTC. It yields the protein CASSRLGEVRRETQYF.

The chain links TRBV6-5 to TRBJ1-1; possibly TRBD1 for D (6 bases). V was trimmed by 7 bases and J by 0 bases, leaving 9 bases between them. This CDR3 is 13 amino acids long. CDR1 is MNHEY, CDR2 SVGAGI, per germline. CDR3: CASIGGLNTEAFF. As DNA, the CDR3 is TGTGCCAGCATAGGGGGTTTGAACACTGAAGCTTTCTTT.

The chain is built from TRBV4-3 and TRBJ2-1, with D tentatively TRBD2 (5 bases). This CDR3 spans 14 amino acids. V dropped 1 base and J dropped 6 bases, with 10 bases sitting between them. Germline CDR1 and CDR2: LGHNA and YSLEER. The DNA of the CDR3 is TGCGCCAGCAGCCAAGGATCCGGGGTCAATGAGCAGTTCTTC. Amino acids: CASSQGSGVNEQFF.

The gene calls are TRBV6-5 and TRBJ2-7, with TRBD2 as a possible D gene (5 bases). The V and J ends lost 9 bases and 7 bases respectively, with 13 bases between them. The CDR3 covers 11 residues. Germline V gene lookup returns CDR1 MNHEY and CDR2 SVGAGI. The CDR3 protein is CASDSRGEQYF. DNA of the CDR3: TGTGCCAGTGACTCGAGAGGGGAGCAGTACTTC.

V gene TRBV28 combines with J gene TRBJ2-2; 9 bases are a match to TRBD1. CDR1 MDHEN and CDR2 SYDVKM come from the germline V gene. CDR3 length: 16 amino acids. V gave up 4 bases and J gave up 4 bases; unmatched junction bases: 7. CDR3 nucleotide sequence: TGTGCCAGCAGTTCCTTGGACAGGGGAATCACCGGGGAGCTGTTTTTT. Its translation: CASSSLDRGITGELFF. Together with reference TRBV28 and TRBJ2-2, the CDR3 gives the full variable domain: DVKVTQSSRYLVKRTGEKVFLECVQDMDHENMFWYRQDPGLGLRLIYFSYDVKMKEKGDIPEGYSVSREKKERFSLILESASTNQTSMYLCASSSLDRGITGELFFGEGSRLTVL.

This clone came up a few times. CDR3 sequence reads: CASSPHFPPGTGELFF. The CDR3 DNA is TGTGCCAGCAGTCCTCACTTTCCCCCGGGCACCGGGGAGCTGTTTTTT. The chain joins TRBV27 to TRBJ2-2; no clear D gene. This CDR3 contains 16 residues. The V end lost 5 bases, the J end lost 4 bases, and 17 bases lay between the germline ends. Germline V CDR1 and CDR2: MNHEY, SMNVEV (reference sequence).

This clone was seen only a few times. Distinct nucleotide sequences in the sample also encode this CDR3. J is TRBJ2-3 and V is TRBV6-4, with 10 bases matching TRBD2. Germline CDR1 reads MRHNA; CDR2 reads SNTAGT. J was trimmed by 4 bases and V by 1 base; bases with no gene match: 2. The CDR3 sequence is 15 residues long. The CDR3 reads CASSDLAGGPDTQYF. CDR3 DNA sequence: TGTGCCAGCAGTGACTTAGCGGGGGGTCCAGATACGCAGTATTTT.

The rearrangement links TRBV5-4 to TRBJ2-1; 10 nucleotides line up with TRBD2. V lost 0 bases to trimming and J lost 6 bases; unmatched junction nucleotides: 3. Germline loops: CDR1 SGHNT, CDR2 YYREEE (reference sequence). The CDR3 is 15 amino acids. The chain's CDR3 is CASSLGLAGSNEQFF. CDR3 coding DNA: TGTGCCAGCAGCTTGGGACTAGCGGGTTCCAATGAGCAGTTCTTC.

The genes are TRBV29-1 and TRBJ2-5; TRBD1 is a possible D gene (5 bases). Germline CDR1 is SQVTM and CDR2 is ANQGSEA. CDR3 length: 10 residues. Trimming left V 7 bases short and J 5 bases short, with 8 bases between. CDR3 amino acids: CSGKGETQYF. The CDR3 nucleotides are TGCAGCGGGAAGGGGGAGACCCAGTACTTC.

V and J are TRBV13 and TRBJ2-1; 9 bases line up with TRBD2. This CDR3 is built from 14 residues. The V and J ends lost 5 bases and 15 bases, in that order; junction bases with no gene match: 14. Germline values: CDR1 PRHDT, CDR2 FYEKMQ (reference sequence). This CDR3 reads CASSSTTSGSGPFF. Here the CDR3 DNA reads TGTGCCAGCAGCAGCACGACTAGCGGTTCTGGCCCGTTCTTC.

The chain links TRBV27 to TRBJ2-1; tentatively, D is TRBD2 (5 bases). This CDR3 comprises 17 residues. The germline V gene has CDR1 MNHEY and CDR2 SMNVEV (reference sequence). V was pared by 0 bases and J by 1 base, with 13 bases between. The DNA for the CDR3 is TGTGCCAGCAGTTTATCGGTCCCTAGCCGTTCCTACAATGAGCAGTTCTTC. Protein sequence: CASSLSVPSRSYNEQFF.

This clone appeared a single time. The chain combines TRBV19 with TRBJ2-7; 10 bases are a match to TRBD1. Germline CDR1 and CDR2: LNHDA and SQIVND (reference sequence). This CDR3 is 17 amino acids long. Trimming at V came to 4 bases and at J to 6 bases, leaving 15 bases not matched to a gene. CDR3 nucleotide sequence: TGTGCCAGTAGTAGCCAGAGACAGGGGGCGCCGTGGTCCGAGCAGTACTTC. Encoded protein: CASSSQRQGAPWSEQYF.

The chain uses TRBV24-1 and TRBJ2-5, with 7 bases lining up with TRBD1. V shed 2 bases, J shed 4 bases, and the junction held 3 bases outside the gene matches. CDR1 KGHDR and CDR2 SFDVKD come from the germline V gene. The CDR3 spans 14 residues. The CDR3 DNA sequence: TGTGCCACCAGTGATTACCAGGGGGTAGAGACCCAGTACTTC. Translated: CATSDYQGVETQYF.

This sequence joins TRBV19 and TRBJ2-1, with 13 bases aligning to TRBD2. The V segment lost 5 bases and the J segment 6 bases; nucleotides outside the gene matches: 10. The CDR3 totals 17 residues. Germline V gene sequence: CDR1 LNHDA, CDR2 SQIVND (reference sequence). The CDR3 region is CASSPRTSGSPTNEQFF. The CDR3 DNA is TGTGCCAGTAGTCCGCGGACTAGCGGGAGTCCCACCAATGAGCAGTTCTTC.

This clone was counted a few times. V usage is TRBV15 and J usage is TRBJ2-7, with 11 bases matching TRBD2. CDR3 length: 15 amino acids. V lost 3 bases and J lost 0; bases outside the gene matches: 1. Germline V CDR1 and CDR2: LNHNV, YYDKDF (reference sequence). CDR3 sequence reads: CATSSGTSGSYEQYF. The CDR3 region has the DNA TGTGCCACCAGCAGTGGGACTAGCGGCTCCTACGAGCAGTACTTC.

The V call is TRBV4-1, the J call TRBJ2-1; tentatively, D is TRBD2 (7 bases). Trimming pared 4 bases from V and 2 bases from J, leaving 21 bases between. Germline CDR1 MGHRA, CDR2 YSYEKL. This CDR3 has 18 residues. The CDR3 DNA reads as TGCGCCAGCAGCCGAGAGGGAGGAGGGGGGGTTGCCTACAATGAGCAGTTCTTC. This sequence encodes CASSREGGGGVAYNEQFF.

This clone was counted between two and nine times. The chain joins TRBV4-1 to TRBJ1-4; 8 positions match TRBD1. V was pared by 6 bases and J by 6 bases, with 6 bases of the junction left unmatched. CDR3 size: 14 residues. Germline assignment: CDR1 MGHRA and CDR2 YSYEKL. CDR3 nucleotides: TGCGCCAGCAGAAGTCAGGGGGCTTATGAAAAACTGTTTTTT. Its protein is CASRSQGAYEKLFF.

The chain employs TRBV7-8 and TRBJ1-5, with TRBD1 identical over 7 bases. In germline, CDR1 is SGHVS, CDR2 FQNEAQ. The CDR3 totals 15 residues. With V trimmed by 5 bases and J by 4 bases, 8 bases remained unmatched. In nucleotides, the CDR3 is TGTGCCAGCAGCACGGGACAGTATTCGAATCAGCCCCAGCATTTT. Residues: CASSTGQYSNQPQHF.

For the CDR3, the DNA is TGCGCCAGCAGCGAAGGGACAGGGTACAATGAGCAGTTCTTC. It codes for CASSEGTGYNEQFF. V is TRBV5-1 and J is TRBJ2-1, with TRBD1 matching over 9 bases. Germline V CDR1 and CDR2: SGHRS, YFSETQ. The trim removed 4 bases at V and 4 bases at J, leaving 3 bases unmatched. CDR3 size: 14 residues.

This clone was seen a handful of times. This chain joins TRBV5-4 and TRBJ1-3; 11 positions match TRBD1. Germline V gene data show CDR1 as SGHNT and CDR2 as YYREEE (reference sequence). This CDR3 spans 16 amino acids. The junction had 5 bases not matched to a gene; V was cut back by 4 bases and J by 2 bases. The chain's CDR3 is CASSSGDRGTGNTIYF. For the CDR3, the DNA is TGTGCCAGCAGCAGCGGGGACAGGGGGACTGGAAACACCATATATTTT.

This clone was found a few times. This sequence joins TRBV19 and TRBJ1-2; 8 positions agree with TRBD1. The CDR3 sequence is 14 residues long. V trimming: 4 bases; J trimming: 7 bases; junction bases outside the gene matches: 8. The germline gives CDR1 LNHDA, CDR2 SQIVND (reference sequence). DNA of the CDR3: TGTGCCAGTAGTACCTATGGACAGGGAGGTGGCTACACCTTC. Protein product: CASSTYGQGGGYTF.